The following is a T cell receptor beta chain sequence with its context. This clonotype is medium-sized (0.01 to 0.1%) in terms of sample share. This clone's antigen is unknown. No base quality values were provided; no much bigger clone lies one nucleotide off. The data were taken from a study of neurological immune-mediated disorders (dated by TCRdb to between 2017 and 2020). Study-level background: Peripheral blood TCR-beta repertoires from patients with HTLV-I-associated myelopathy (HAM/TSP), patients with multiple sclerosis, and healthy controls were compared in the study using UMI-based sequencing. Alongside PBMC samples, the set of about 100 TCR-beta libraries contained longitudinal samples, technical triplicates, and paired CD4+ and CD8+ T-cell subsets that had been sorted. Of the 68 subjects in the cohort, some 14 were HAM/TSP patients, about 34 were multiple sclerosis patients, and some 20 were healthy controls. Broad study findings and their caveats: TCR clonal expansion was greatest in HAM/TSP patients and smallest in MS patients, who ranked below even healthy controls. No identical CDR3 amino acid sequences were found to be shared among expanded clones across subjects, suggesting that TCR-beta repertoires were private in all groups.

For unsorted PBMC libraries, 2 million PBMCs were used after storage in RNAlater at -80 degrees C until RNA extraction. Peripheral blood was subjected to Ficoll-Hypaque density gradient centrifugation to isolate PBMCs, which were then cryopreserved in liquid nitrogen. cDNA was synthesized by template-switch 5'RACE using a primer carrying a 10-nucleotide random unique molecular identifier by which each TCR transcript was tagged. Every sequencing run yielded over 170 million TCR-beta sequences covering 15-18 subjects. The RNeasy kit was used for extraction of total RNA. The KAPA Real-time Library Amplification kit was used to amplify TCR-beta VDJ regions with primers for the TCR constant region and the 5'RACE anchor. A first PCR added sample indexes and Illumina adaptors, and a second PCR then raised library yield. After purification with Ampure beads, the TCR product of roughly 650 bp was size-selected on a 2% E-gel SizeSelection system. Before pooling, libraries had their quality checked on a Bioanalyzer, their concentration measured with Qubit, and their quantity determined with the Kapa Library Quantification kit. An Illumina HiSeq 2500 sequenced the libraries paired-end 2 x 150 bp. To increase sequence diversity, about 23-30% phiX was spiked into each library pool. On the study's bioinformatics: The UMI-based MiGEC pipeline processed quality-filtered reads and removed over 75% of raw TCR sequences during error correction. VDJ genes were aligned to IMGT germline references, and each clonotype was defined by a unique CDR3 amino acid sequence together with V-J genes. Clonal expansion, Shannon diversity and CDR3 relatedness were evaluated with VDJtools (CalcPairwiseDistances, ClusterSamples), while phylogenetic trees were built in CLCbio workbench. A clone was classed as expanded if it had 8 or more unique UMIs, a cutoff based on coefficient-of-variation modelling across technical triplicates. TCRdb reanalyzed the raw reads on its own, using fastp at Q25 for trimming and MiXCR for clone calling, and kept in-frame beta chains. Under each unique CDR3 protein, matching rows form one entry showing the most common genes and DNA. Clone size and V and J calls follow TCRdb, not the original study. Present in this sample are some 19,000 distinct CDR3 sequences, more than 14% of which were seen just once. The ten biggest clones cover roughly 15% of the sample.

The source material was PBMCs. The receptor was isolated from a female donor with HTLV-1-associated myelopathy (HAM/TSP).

The CDR3 reads as follows: CASSQLANTPDTQYF. The nucleotides are TGTGCCAGCAGCCAACTAGCGAACACCCCAGATACGCAGTATTTT. This receptor chain uses TRBV4-2 and TRBJ2-3, with TRBD2 as a weak D call on 6 bases. V is reduced by 2 bases and J by 4 bases, leaving a spacing of 13 bases between them. CDR1 and CDR2 are read off the germline V gene as LGHNA and YNFKEQ. Counted from cysteine to phenylalanine, this CDR3 has 15 amino acids. The retained sequence is limited to the CDR3, 45 bases, with the frame set at the first base.